This TCR beta chain was documented in a study of graft-versus-host responses after intestinal transplantation. The overall study: The whole recipient group had anti-thymocyte globulin induction followed by tacrolimus and steroids for roughly three years.

Libraries were prepared by immunoSEQ multiplex PCR; TCRdb keeps only in-frame clonotypes and omits some of them. The sample has some 90,000 clones, 85% to 95% seen once. Worth noting for this clone: No antigen is known for it.

The J segment lost 0 bases and the V segment lost 4 bases, leaving 4 bases of the junction unmatched. The CDR3 extends over 14 amino acids. CDR1 and CDR2 (germline): SGHNT, YYREEE (reference sequence). Whole-study findings and limits: High graft-versus-host to host-versus-graft T cell clonal ratios marked allografts of patients with graft-donor macrochimerism.

The V call is TRBV5-4, the J call TRBJ2-7, with 7 bases identical to TRBD1. The TCR comes from a human donor who was the organ donor for an intestinal transplant. The starting material was unstimulated CD8+ T cells sorted from spleen or lymph node cells, obtained before transplant. CDR3 in amino acids: CASSTWDSSYEQYF. CDR3 nucleotides: TGTGCCAGCAGCACCTGGGACAGCTCCTACGAGCAGTACTTC.